Below are 24 T cell receptor beta chains sequenced from a single sample in a study of T cell clonality in common variable immunodeficiency (dated by TCRdb to between 2015 and 2017). Receptor libraries were prepared by the immunoSEQ multiplex PCR assay. This immuneACCESS table, as held by TCRdb, lists in-frame sequences with V and J called but not all clones. Of the missing ones, under half trace to an unresolved V gene in checked studies; the others have no known cause. The sample counts tens of thousands of clones, each observed more than once. The ten largest clones add up to around 2.1% of the sample. Sequenced material: peripheral blood mononuclear cells. The receptors originated from a person aged 18 to 75 in good health.

This clone has at least ten counts. The read falls 3 residues short of the CDR3 end, and the missing part is taken from the germline J gene. J is TRBJ1-1 and V is TRBV5-1; D is uncertain. Germline lookup yields CDR1 SGHRS and CDR2 YFSETQ. Trimming pared 7 bases from V and 0 bases from J, leaving 10 bases between. The CDR3 extends over 13 amino acids. CDR3 sequence reads: CASGTHMNTEAFF. The sequenced part of the CDR3 DNA is TGCGCCAGCGGCACCCATATGAACACTGAA.

This clone was picked up many times. Read sequence stops 3 residues before the CDR3 end, and the germline J gene provides the missing end. The J gene is TRBJ2-5, the V gene TRBV20-1; 8 bases agree with TRBD2. The CDR3 consists of 13 residues. Germline CDR1 is DFQATT and CDR2 is SNEGSKA (reference sequence). Trimming cost V 3 bases and J 2 bases; bases outside gene matches: 2. The CDR3 DNA, read in part, is TGCAGTGCTAGTACTAGCGGACAAGAGACC. Its translation is CSASTSGQET. The whole CDR3 protein reads CSASTSGQETQYF.

In its sample, this clone was seen many times. The read ends 3 residues shy of where the CDR3 ends; the end is completed using the germline J gene. The rearrangement uses TRBV4-2 and TRBJ2-7; 11 positions match TRBD2. This CDR3 is 15 amino acids long. The J segment lost 4 bases and the V segment lost 0 bases, leaving 2 bases of the junction unmatched. CDR1 and CDR2 from the germline V gene are LGHNA and YNFKEQ. The CDR3 loop is CASSQDTSGSYEQYF. CDR3 DNA (partial): TGTGCCAGCAGCCAAGATACTAGCGGGAGTTACGAG.

This clone was counted at least ten times. Sequencing ends 3 residues short of the CDR3 end; the germline J gene provides the rest. V is TRBV20-1 and J is TRBJ2-3; TRBD1 aligns across 7 bases. Germline CDR1 is DFQATT and CDR2 is SNEGSKA (reference sequence). This CDR3 is 13 amino acids long. CDR3 sequence: CSASGTDQETQYF. Partial CDR3 DNA: TGCAGTGCTTCCGGGACAGACCAAGAGACG.

CDR3 bases read: TGCAGCGTTGCGGCTGGAAACACC. Translation gives CSVAAGNT. The full CDR3 is CSVAAGNTIYF. The V gene is TRBV29-1, the J gene TRBJ1-3; D gene unclear. The observed sequence ends 3 residues before the CDR3 terminus, with the missing tail filled in from the germline J gene. Trimming took off 4 bases at V and 2 bases at J, with 3 bases between the two ends. Germline lookup yields CDR1 SQVTM and CDR2 ANQGSEA. CDR3 length: 11 amino acids. Using reference TRBV29-1 and TRBJ1-3 for the parts outside the CDR3, the full variable domain is SAVISQKPSRDICQRGTSLTIQCQVDSQVTMMFWYRQQPGQSLTLIATANQGSEATYESGFVIDKFPISRPNLTFSTLTVSNMSPEDSSIYLCSVAAGNTIYFGEGSWLTVV.

In its sample, this clone was seen a few times. With the read ending 3 residues before the CDR3 end, the germline J gene is used to fill in that end. The chain joins TRBV2 to TRBJ2-5; D remains ambiguous. The CDR3 has 13 residues. CDR1 SNHLY and CDR2 FYNNEI come from the germline V gene. Trimming stripped 0 bases from V and 7 bases from J, with 9 bases between. CDR3 amino acids: CASSEALSGTQYF. Incomplete CDR3 DNA: TGTGCCAGCAGTGAAGCGCTTTCGGGGACC.

In this sample, this clone turned up many times. CDR3 residues: CASSLDRGTLKLFF. CDR3 DNA (partial): TGTGCCAGCAGCTTAGACCGGGGAACACTGAAG. This chain joins TRBV7-8 and TRBJ2-2; D perhaps matches TRBD2 (5 bases). The CDR3 end is not reached by the read, which stops 3 residues before it; the germline J gene fills it in. There are 14 residues in the CDR3. Looked up from germline, CDR1 is SGHVS and CDR2 is FQNEAQ.

This clone was seen more than once but under ten times. Read sequence stops 3 residues before the CDR3 end, and the germline J gene provides the missing end. The chain recombines TRBV11-2 with TRBJ2-7; D perhaps matches TRBD1 (5 bases). Deletions cut 3 bases from V and 2 bases from J, with 14 bases between. This CDR3 spans 15 amino acids. The V gene's germline CDR1 is SGHAT and CDR2 FQNNGV. The CDR3 sequence: CASSFQTGPAYEQYF. CDR3 bases read: TGTGCCAGCAGCTTCCAAACAGGCCCGGCCTACGAG.

This clone has at least ten counts. The read is 3 residues too short to cover the CDR3 end, so that end is filled in from the germline J gene. The genes are TRBV7-8 and TRBJ1-6; tentatively, D is TRBD1 (6 bases). The CDR3 has 14 amino acids. V gave up 11 bases and J gave up 7 bases, with 18 bases separating them. The V gene's germline CDR1 is SGHVS and CDR2 FQNEAQ. CDR3 loop: CAAGDGLGNSPLHF. The CDR3 bases that were read are TGTGCCGCAGGGGACGGACTTGGAAATTCACCC.

This clone was seen at least ten times. Read data end 3 residues before the CDR3 end; the end is taken from the germline J gene. This chain links TRBV18 with TRBJ2-3, with 12 bases matching TRBD2. The CDR3 consists of 16 residues. CDR1 KGHSH and CDR2 LQKENI come from the germline V gene. CDR3 protein: CASSPPRLAGARTQYF. The sequenced part of the CDR3 DNA is TGTGCCAGCTCACCACCTCGACTAGCGGGAGCGCGGACG.

This clone was picked up a small number of times. The sequenced part of the CDR3 DNA is TGTGCCAGTAGTCAGGAGGGGGGGTTTATCTATGGC. Protein: CASSQEGGFIYG. The CDR3 as a whole reads CASSQEGGFIYGYTF. V is TRBV19 and J is TRBJ1-2; weak D call: TRBD1 (6 bases). The read halts 3 residues ahead of the CDR3 end, with the missing end drawn from the germline J gene. The CDR3 contains 15 residues. Germline CDR1 reads LNHDA; CDR2 reads SQIVND (reference sequence). V was trimmed by 5 bases and J by 4 bases, leaving 17 bases between them.

In its sample, this clone was seen many times. Read data end 3 residues before the CDR3 end; the end is taken from the germline J gene. The chain is built from TRBV4-2 and TRBJ2-7; 8 nucleotides match TRBD1. Germline loops: CDR1 LGHNA, CDR2 YNFKEQ. J lost 2 bases, V lost 0 bases, and 12 bases had no gene match. The CDR3 is made up of 18 amino acids. CDR3 sequence reads: CASSQDFGGTGGAYEQYF. Incomplete CDR3 DNA: TGTGCCAGCAGCCAAGATTTTGGAGGGACAGGTGGGGCCTACGAG.

This clone was observed many times. The observed sequence ends 3 residues before the CDR3 terminus, with the missing tail filled in from the germline J gene. This chain links TRBV19 with TRBJ1-2; D possibly corresponds to TRBD1 (6 bases). The V end lost 6 bases, the J end lost 5 bases, and 13 bases lay between the germline ends. CDR3 length: 13 amino acids. Germline V gives CDR1 LNHDA, CDR2 SQIVND (reference sequence). The CDR3 sequence: CASRDDRRYGYTF. CDR3 DNA (partial): TGTGCCAGTAGGGACGACAGGCGATATGGC.

This clone has a count of ten or more. Read sequence stops 3 residues before the CDR3 end, and the germline J gene provides the missing end. The genes are TRBV20-1 and TRBJ2-7; 12 positions match TRBD1. Trimming at V came to 5 bases and at J to 5 bases, leaving 10 bases not matched to a gene. The CDR3 sequence is 15 residues long. Germline V gene lookup returns CDR1 DFQATT and CDR2 SNEGSKA (reference sequence). Partial CDR3 DNA: TGCAGTGCTGGACACCGGGACAGGGGGCGGGACGAG. Encoded protein: CSAGHRDRGRDE. The CDR3 in full is CSAGHRDRGRDEQYF.

This clone showed up many times. The junction differs from germline at one of its ends, possibly a read error. Coverage ceases 3 residues before the CDR3 finishes, and the germline J gene fills in the end. The genes are TRBV20-1 and TRBJ1-3; D uncertain. This CDR3 is 15 amino acids long. Germline V lookup: CDR1 DFQATT, CDR2 SNEGSKA (reference sequence). CDR3 loop: CSVRDGQGSLNTIYF. The sequenced CDR3 bases are TGCAGTGTTAGAGATGGGCAAGGGTCGCTGAACACC.

This clone has at least ten counts. The read is 3 residues too short to cover the CDR3 end, so that end is filled in from the germline J gene. The chain couples TRBV20-1 to TRBJ1-1; possible D gene TRBD1, 5 bases. Trimming removed 6 bases at V and 6 bases at J, with 17 bases between. Germline loops: CDR1 DFQATT, CDR2 SNEGSKA (reference sequence). CDR3 size: 13 residues. CDR3 DNA, as far as it was read: TGCAGTGCCCCCATGAGGGGAGTCCCTGAA. Protein product: CSAPMRGVPE. The CDR3 reads in full as CSAPMRGVPEAFF.

At least ten counts were recorded for this clone. The sequence runs out 3 residues before the end of the CDR3; the remainder is reconstructed from the germline J gene. The gene calls are TRBV6-2 or TRBV6-3 and TRBJ1-1; tentative D call: TRBD1 (5 bases). Germline assignment: CDR1 MNHEY and CDR2 SVGEGT. The CDR3 length is 13 residues. Partial CDR3 DNA: TGTGCCAGCAGTTACTCGGGCCCAGGGGAA. Protein: CASSYSGPGE. In full, the CDR3 is CASSYSGPGEAFF.

Many counts were recorded for this clone. The DNA ends 3 residues before the CDR3 does, and the rest of the CDR3 is filled in from the germline J gene. This chain joins TRBV18 and TRBJ2-3; the match to TRBD2 covers 7 bases. Germline assignment: CDR1 KGHSH and CDR2 LQKENI. The CDR3 runs to 16 residues. V dropped 0 bases and J dropped 5; count of bases not matched to a gene: 8. Here the CDR3 reads CASSPPGLDYKDTQYF. The CDR3 DNA, read in part, is TGTGCCAGCTCACCACCTGGACTAGATTATAAAGATACG.

This clone was seen ten or more times. The covered CDR3 bases are TGTGCCTGGAGTCAGGGCAATGAG. Its protein is CAWSQGNE. The full CDR3 reads CAWSQGNEQFF. J is TRBJ2-1 and V is TRBV30, with D possibly matching TRBD1 (5 bases). The CDR3 extends 3 residues past the end of the read, so its final part is completed from the germline J gene. The CDR3 covers 11 residues. CDR1 GTSNPN and CDR2 SVGIG come from the germline V gene (reference sequence). Trimming left V 2 bases short and J 6 bases short, with 5 bases between.

In regard to this clone: The CDR3 is cut off 3 residues early in the read; its end comes from the germline J gene. The V and J genes are TRBV6-1 and TRBJ1-2; D is uncertain. The CDR3 consists of 15 residues. The germline V gene encodes CDR1 MNHNS and CDR2 SASEGT. CDR3 bases read: TGTGCCAGCAGTGAGCTTTCATACAGCTCCTACGAC. Amino acids: CASSELSYSSYD. The complete CDR3 sequence is CASSELSYSSYDYTF.

In its sample, this clone was seen many times. Sequencing ends 3 residues short of the CDR3 end; the germline J gene provides the rest. The genes are TRBV19 and TRBJ2-5, with no clear D. The germline V and J ends were trimmed by 1 base and 2 bases, with 5 bases remaining between them. The CDR3 is 13 amino acids. Germline V CDR1 and CDR2: LNHDA, SQIVND (reference sequence). The CDR3 here is CASSIGQQETQYF. CDR3 DNA (partial): TGTGCCAGTAGTATAGGGCAACAAGAGACC.

This clone showed up many times. The CDR3 end lies 3 residues beyond the end of the read and is filled in from the germline J gene. The rearrangement joins TRBV7-2 to TRBJ2-1, with 9 bases matching TRBD2. CDR1 and CDR2 (germline): SGHTA, FQGNSA. J was trimmed by 6 bases and V by 2 bases; bases with no gene match: 2. This CDR3 has 14 residues. CDR3 region: CASSLRGGGNEQFF. CDR3 DNA (partial): TGTGCCAGCAGCTTACGCGGGGGGGGCAATGAG.

In this sample, this clone turned up many times. The CDR3 end lies 3 residues beyond the end of the read and is filled in from the germline J gene. The J gene is TRBJ2-5, the V gene TRBV7-2, with 11 bases identical to TRBD1. The CDR3 spans 15 residues. Trimming at V came to 5 bases and at J to 5 bases, leaving 7 bases not matched to a gene. Germline CDR1 reads SGHTA; CDR2 reads FQGNSA. The CDR3 here is CASSPGQGAKETQYF. Partial CDR3 DNA: TGTGCCAGCAGCCCCGGACAGGGGGCAAAGGAGACC. Complete variable domain (other parts from reference TRBV7-2 and TRBJ2-5): GAGVSQSPSNKVTEKGKDVELRCDPISGHTALYWYRQSLGQGLEFLIYFQGNSAPDKSGLPSDRFSAERTGGSVSTLTIQRTQQEDSAVYLCASSPGQGAKETQYFGPGTRLLVL.

A word on this clone: The CDR3 end is not reached by the read, which stops 3 residues before it; the germline J gene fills it in. The chain recombines TRBV20-1 with TRBJ2-7; maybe TRBD2 (5 bases). V was trimmed by 6 bases and J by 2 bases, leaving 17 bases between them. CDR3 length equals 14 residues. CDR1 and CDR2 (germline): DFQATT, SNEGSKA (reference sequence). CDR3 sequence: CSAPIRGSAYEQYF. CDR3 DNA (partial): TGCAGTGCCCCGATTCGCGGGTCAGCCTACGAG.